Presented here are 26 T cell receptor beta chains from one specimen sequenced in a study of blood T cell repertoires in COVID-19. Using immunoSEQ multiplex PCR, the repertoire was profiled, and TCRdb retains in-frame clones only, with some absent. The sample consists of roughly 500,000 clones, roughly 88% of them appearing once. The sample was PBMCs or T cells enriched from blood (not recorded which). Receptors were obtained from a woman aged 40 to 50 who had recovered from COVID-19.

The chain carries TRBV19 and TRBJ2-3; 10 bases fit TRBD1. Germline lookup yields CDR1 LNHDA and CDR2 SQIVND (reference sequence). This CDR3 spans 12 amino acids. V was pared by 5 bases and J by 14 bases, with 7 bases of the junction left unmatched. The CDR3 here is CASSQDRGRRYF. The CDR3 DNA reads TGTGCCAGTAGTCAAGACAGGGGGCGTCGGTATTTT.

CDR3 nucleotides: TGTGCCAGCAGCTTAGAGGGGGGAGGGCCGGGTGAGCAGTTCTTC. Translation gives CASSLEGGGPGEQFF. V usage is TRBV11-3 and J usage is TRBJ2-1; 7 bases map to TRBD2. Germline loops: CDR1 SGHNT, CDR2 YENEEA. CDR3 length: 15 amino acids. The J segment lost 9 bases and the V segment lost 0 bases, leaving 8 bases of the junction unmatched.

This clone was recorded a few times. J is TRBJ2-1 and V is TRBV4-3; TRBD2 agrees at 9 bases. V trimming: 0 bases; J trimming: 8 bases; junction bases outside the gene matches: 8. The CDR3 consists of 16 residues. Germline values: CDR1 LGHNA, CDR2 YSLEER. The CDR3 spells CASSQEAGGRVDEQFF. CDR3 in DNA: TGCGCCAGCAGCCAAGAAGCTGGCGGGAGGGTGGATGAGCAGTTCTTC.

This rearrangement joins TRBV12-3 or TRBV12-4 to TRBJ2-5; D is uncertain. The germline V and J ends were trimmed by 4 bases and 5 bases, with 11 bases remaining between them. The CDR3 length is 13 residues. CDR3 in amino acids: CASSSNRHETQYF. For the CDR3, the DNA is TGTGCCAGCAGTTCGAACCGACACGAGACCCAGTACTTC.

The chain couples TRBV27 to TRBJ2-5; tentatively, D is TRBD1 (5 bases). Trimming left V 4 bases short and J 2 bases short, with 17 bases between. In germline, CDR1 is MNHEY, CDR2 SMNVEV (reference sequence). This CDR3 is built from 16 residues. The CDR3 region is CASSSIPGWSQETQYF. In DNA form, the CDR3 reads TGTGCCAGCAGTTCTATCCCAGGGTGGTCTCAAGAGACCCAGTACTTC.

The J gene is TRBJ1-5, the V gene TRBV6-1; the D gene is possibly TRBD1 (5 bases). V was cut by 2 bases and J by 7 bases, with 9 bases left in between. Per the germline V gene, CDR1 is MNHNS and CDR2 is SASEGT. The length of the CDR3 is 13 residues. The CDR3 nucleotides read TGTGCCAGCAGTGAACGGGGGTGGCAGCCCCAGCATTTT. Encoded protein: CASSERGWQPQHF.

The CDR3 DNA reads as TGTGCCAGCAGCTTCGGTATAGCTGGCGAGACCCAGTACTTC. This codes for CASSFGIAGETQYF. The chain links TRBV7-9 to TRBJ2-5; D remains ambiguous. Deletions cut 3 bases from V and 5 bases from J, with 13 bases between. This CDR3 is built from 14 residues. Germline V gene lookup returns CDR1 SEHNR and CDR2 FQNEAQ (reference sequence).

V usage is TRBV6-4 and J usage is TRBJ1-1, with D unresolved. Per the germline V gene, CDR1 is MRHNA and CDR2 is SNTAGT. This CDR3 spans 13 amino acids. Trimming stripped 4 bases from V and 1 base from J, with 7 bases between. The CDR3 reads CASSVDTNTEAFF. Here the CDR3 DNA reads TGTGCCAGCAGTGTAGACACGAACACTGAAGCTTTCTTT.

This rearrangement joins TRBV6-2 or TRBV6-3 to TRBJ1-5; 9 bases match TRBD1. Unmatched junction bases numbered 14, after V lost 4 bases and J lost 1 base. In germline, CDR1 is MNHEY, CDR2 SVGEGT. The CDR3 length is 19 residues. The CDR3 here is CASSSPTGGIGTSNQPQHF. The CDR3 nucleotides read TGTGCCAGCAGTTCCCCGACAGGGGGGATAGGAACGAGCAATCAGCCCCAGCATTTT.

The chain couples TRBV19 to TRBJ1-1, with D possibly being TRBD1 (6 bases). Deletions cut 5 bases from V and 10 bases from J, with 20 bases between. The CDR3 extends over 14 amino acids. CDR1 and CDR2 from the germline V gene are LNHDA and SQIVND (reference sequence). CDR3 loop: CASSPQGNSRGAFF. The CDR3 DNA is TGTGCCAGTAGTCCTCAGGGGAACAGTCGGGGAGCTTTCTTT.

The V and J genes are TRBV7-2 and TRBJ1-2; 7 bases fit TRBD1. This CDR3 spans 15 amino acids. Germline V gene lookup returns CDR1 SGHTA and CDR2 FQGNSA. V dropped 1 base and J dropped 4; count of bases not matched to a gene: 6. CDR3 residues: CASSLEGTAIYGYTF. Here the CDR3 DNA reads TGTGCCAGCAGCTTAGAAGGGACAGCAATCTATGGCTACACCTTC.

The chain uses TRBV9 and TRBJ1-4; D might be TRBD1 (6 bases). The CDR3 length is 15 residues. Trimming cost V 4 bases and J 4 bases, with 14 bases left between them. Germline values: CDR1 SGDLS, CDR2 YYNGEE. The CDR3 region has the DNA TGTGCCAGCAGCCTTACGGACAGTCGTAATGAAAAACTGTTTTTT. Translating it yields CASSLTDSRNEKLFF.

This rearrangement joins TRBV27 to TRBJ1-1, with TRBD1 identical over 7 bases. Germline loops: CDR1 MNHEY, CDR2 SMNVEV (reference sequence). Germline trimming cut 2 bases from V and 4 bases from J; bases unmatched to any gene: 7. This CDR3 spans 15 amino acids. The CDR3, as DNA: TGTGCCAGCAGTTTAGGTCTGAACAGGGGCACTGAAGCTTTCTTT. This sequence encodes CASSLGLNRGTEAFF.

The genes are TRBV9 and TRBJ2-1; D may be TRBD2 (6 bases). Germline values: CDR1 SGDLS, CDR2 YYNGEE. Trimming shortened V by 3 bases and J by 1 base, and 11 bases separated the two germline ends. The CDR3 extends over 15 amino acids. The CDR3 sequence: CASSGRLESYNEQFF. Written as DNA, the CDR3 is TGTGCCAGCAGCGGAAGACTAGAGTCCTACAATGAGCAGTTCTTC.

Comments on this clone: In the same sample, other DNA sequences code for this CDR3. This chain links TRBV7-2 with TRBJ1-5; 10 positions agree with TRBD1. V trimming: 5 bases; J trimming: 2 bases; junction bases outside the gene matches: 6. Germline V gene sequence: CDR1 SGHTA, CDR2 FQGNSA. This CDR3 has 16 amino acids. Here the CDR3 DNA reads TGTGCCAGCAGCCTCGACAGGGGGCCGGGCAATCAGCCCCAGCATTTT. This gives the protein CASSLDRGPGNQPQHF.

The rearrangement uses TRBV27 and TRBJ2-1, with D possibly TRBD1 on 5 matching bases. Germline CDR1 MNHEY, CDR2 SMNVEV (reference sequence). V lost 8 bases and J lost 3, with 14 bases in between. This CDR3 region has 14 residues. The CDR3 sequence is CASRRENSYNEQFF. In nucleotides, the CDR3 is TGTGCCAGCCGCAGGGAAAATAGCTACAATGAGCAGTTCTTC.

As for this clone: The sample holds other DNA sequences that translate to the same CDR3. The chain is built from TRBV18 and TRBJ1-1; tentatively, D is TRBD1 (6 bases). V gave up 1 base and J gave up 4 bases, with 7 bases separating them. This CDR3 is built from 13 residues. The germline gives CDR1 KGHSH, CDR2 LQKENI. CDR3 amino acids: CASSPRGGTEAFF. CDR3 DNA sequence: TGTGCCAGCTCACCACGAGGGGGCACTGAAGCTTTCTTT. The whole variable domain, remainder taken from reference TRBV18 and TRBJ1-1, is NAGVMQNPRHLVRRRGQEARLRCSPMKGHSHVYWYRQLPEEGLKFMVYLQKENIIDESGMPKERFSAEFPKEGPSILRIQQVVRGDSAAYFCASSPRGGTEAFFGQGTRLTVV.

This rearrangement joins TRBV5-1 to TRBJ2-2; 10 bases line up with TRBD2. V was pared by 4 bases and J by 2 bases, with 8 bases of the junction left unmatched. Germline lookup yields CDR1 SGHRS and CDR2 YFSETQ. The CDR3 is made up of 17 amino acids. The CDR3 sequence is CASSPLAGVPNTGELFF. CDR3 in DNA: TGCGCCAGCAGCCCCCTAGCGGGAGTACCTAACACCGGGGAGCTGTTTTTT. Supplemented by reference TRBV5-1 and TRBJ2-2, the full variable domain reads KAGVTQTPRYLIKTRGQQVTLSCSPISGHRSVSWYQQTPGQGLQFLFEYFSETQRNKGNFPGRFSGRQFSNSRSEMNVSTLELGDSALYLCASSPLAGVPNTGELFFGEGSRLTVL.

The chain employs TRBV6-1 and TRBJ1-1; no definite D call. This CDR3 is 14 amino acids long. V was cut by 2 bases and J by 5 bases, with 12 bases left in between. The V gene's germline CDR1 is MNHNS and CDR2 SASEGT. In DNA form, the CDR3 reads TGTGCCAGCAGTGAAATCTGGCCGGGAACTGAAGCTTTCTTT. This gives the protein CASSEIWPGTEAFF.

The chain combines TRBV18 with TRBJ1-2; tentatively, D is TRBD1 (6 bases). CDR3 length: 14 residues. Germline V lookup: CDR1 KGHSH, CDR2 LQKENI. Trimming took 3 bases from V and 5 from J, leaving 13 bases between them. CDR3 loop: CASSPTTGMYGYTF. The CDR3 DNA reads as TGTGCCAGCTCACCCACAACAGGGATGTATGGCTACACCTTC.

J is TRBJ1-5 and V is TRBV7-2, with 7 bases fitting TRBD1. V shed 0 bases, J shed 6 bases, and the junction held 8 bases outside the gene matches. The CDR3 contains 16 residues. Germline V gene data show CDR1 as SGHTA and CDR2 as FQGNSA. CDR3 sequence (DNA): TGTGCCAGCAGCTTAGCTTCGACAGGGTATGGTCAGCCCCAGCATTTT. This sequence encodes CASSLASTGYGQPQHF.

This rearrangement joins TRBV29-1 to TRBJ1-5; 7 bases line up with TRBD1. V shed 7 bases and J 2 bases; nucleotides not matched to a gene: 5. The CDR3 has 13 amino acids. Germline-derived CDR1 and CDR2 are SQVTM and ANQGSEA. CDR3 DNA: TGCAGCGCCAAGGGGACAGGCAATCAGCCCCAGCATTTT. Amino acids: CSAKGTGNQPQHF.

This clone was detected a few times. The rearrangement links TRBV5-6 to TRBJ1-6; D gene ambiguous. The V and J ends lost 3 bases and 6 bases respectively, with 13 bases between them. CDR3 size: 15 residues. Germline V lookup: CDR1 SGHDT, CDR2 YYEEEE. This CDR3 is CASSSWTDFNSPLHF. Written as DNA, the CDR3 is TGTGCCAGCAGCTCCTGGACGGACTTTAATTCACCCCTCCACTTT. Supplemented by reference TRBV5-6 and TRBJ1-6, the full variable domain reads DAGVTQSPTHLIKTRGQQVTLRCSPKSGHDTVSWYQQALGQGPQFIFQYYEEEERQRGNFPDRFSGHQFPNYSSELNVNALLLGDSALYLCASSSWTDFNSPLHFGNGTRLTVT.

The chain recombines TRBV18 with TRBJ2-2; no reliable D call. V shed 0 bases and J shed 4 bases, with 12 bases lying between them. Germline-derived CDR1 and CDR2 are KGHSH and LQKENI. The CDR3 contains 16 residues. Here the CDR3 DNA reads TGTGCCAGCTCACCACCGGTGCCGGTCGTCACCGGGGAGCTGTTTTTT. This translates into CASSPPVPVVTGELFF. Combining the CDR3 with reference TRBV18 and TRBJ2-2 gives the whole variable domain NAGVMQNPRHLVRRRGQEARLRCSPMKGHSHVYWYRQLPEEGLKFMVYLQKENIIDESGMPKERFSAEFPKEGPSILRIQQVVRGDSAAYFCASSPPVPVVTGELFFGEGSRLTVL.

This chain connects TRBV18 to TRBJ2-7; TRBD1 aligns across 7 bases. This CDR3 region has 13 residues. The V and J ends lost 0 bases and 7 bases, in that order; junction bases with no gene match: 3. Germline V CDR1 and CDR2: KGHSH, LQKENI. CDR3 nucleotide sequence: TGTGCCAGCTCACCACCCGGGACAGATGAGCAGTACTTC. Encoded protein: CASSPPGTDEQYF.

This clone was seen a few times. The CDR3 DNA reads TGTGCCAGCAGTTTGGGTTTCCGGGACAGGGGACTTACTAATGAAAAACTGTTTTTT. Its translation is CASSLGFRDRGLTNEKLFF. This chain connects TRBV11-3 to TRBJ1-4; 10 positions match TRBD1. CDR3 size: 19 residues. Germline V gene data show CDR1 as SGHNT and CDR2 as YENEEA. V lost 6 bases to trimming and J lost 2 bases; unmatched junction nucleotides: 15. Combining the CDR3 with reference TRBV11-3 and TRBJ1-4 gives the whole variable domain EAGVVQSPRYKIIEKKQPVAFWCNPISGHNTLYWYLQNLGQGPELLIRYENEEAVDDSQLPKDRFSAERLKGVDSTLKIQPAELGDSAVYLCASSLGFRDRGLTNEKLFFGSGTQLSVL.